This TCR beta chain was sequenced for a study of cytotoxic CD8 clonotypes in ibrutinib-treated CLL. TCRdb's copy holds only in-frame clones and misses some; the assay was immunoSEQ multiplex PCR. Here the sample spans about 200,000 clones, roughly three quarters being singletons. This clone was seen only once. Within the sample, other DNA sequences also encode this same CDR3. V was cut by 3 bases and J by 7 bases, with 6 bases left in between. Germline CDR1 and CDR2: KGHSH and LQKENI. The CDR3 has 11 amino acids. The sequenced sample was PBMCs, obtained after 12 months of ibrutinib treatment. This TCR derives from a human donor with chronic lymphocytic leukemia. The rearrangement links TRBV18 to TRBJ1-1; the D is unclear. Here the CDR3 DNA reads TGTGCCAGCTCACCCTCCCTTGAAGCTTTCTTT. Protein sequence: CASSPSLEAFF. Complete variable domain (other parts from reference TRBV18 and TRBJ1-1): NAGVMQNPRHLVRRRGQEARLRCSPMKGHSHVYWYRQLPEEGLKFMVYLQKENIIDESGMPKERFSAEFPKEGPSILRIQQVVRGDSAAYFCASSPSLEAFFGQGTRLTVV.